These T cell receptor beta chains were read from a single sample in a study of T cell repertoires in cytomegalovirus infection. One entry per CDR3 protein, called by TCRdb with MiXCR from the reads. The table lists about 900,000 distinct CDR3 sequences, 30% to 40% of them singletons, with roughly an eighth in the top ten. These TCRs are of unknown antigen specificity. Sequenced material: cultured CD8+ T cells from PBMCs, taken from culture after CMV antigen stimulation. All receptors derive from a human donor in good health (CMV status not recorded). Some clones in this sample may be carry-over from other donors' samples. Both conserved end residues are part of each CDR3. A D gene is named only where the DNA matches it firmly. Rows may omit the clone size; those that give it use once, few, many or a size class.

v_call	d_call	j_call	clone_size	cdr3_aa	cdr3_nt
TRBV6-2/TRBV6-3	.	TRBJ1-1	.	CASSSGAHTEAFF	TGTGCCAGCAGTTCCGGGGCGCACACTGAAGCTTTCTTT
TRBV2	.	TRBJ1-6	once	CASAGSRQNNSPLHF	TGTGCCAGCGCCGGGAGCAGACAGAATAATTCACCCCTCCACTTT
TRBV4-1	.	TRBJ2-3	.	CASSQDSGDLSTDTQYF	TGCGCCAGCAGCCAAGATTCGGGGGATCTTAGCACAGATACGCAGTATTTT
TRBV11-3	.	TRBJ1-3	.	CASSLTRTGDTIYF	TGTGCCAGCAGCTTAACCAGGACCGGAGACACCATATATTTT
TRBV19	TRBD1	TRBJ1-1	.	CASSKRRRDSPIMNTEAFF	TGTGCCAGTAGTAAAAGAAGACGGGACAGCCCTATTATGAACACTGAAGCTTTCTTT
TRBV4-2	.	TRBJ2-1	.	CASSQDRTAFSYNEQFF	TGTGCCAGCAGCCAAGACCGGACAGCGTTCTCCTACAATGAGCAGTTCTTC
TRBV28	.	TRBJ1-5	few	CASSYNQPQHF	TGTGCCAGCAGTTACAATCAGCCCCAGCATTTT
TRBV7-7	TRBD1	TRBJ2-5	.	CASSLAAGTGREETQYF	TGTGCTAGCAGCTTAGCGGCCGGGACAGGACGCGAAGAGACCCAGTACTTC
TRBV7-9	.	TRBJ2-1	.	CASSLRATGPYNEQFF	TGTGCCAGCAGCTTAAGAGCCACGGGTCCCTACAATGAGCAGTTCTTC
TRBV28	TRBD2	TRBJ2-1	once	CASGQRGGNEQFF	TGTGCCAGCGGCCAGCGGGGGGGAAATGAGCAGTTCTTC
TRBV18	.	TRBJ2-2	.	CASSPGHVGELFF	TGTGCCAGCTCCCCGGGACACGTAGGGGAGCTGTTTTTT
TRBV7-6	TRBD1	TRBJ1-4	.	CASSRVSGGEKLFF	TGTGCCAGCAGCAGAGTGTCAGGGGGAGAAAAACTGTTTTTT
TRBV7-4	TRBD1	TRBJ1-6	.	CASSPTGTGDSPLHF	TGTGCCAGCAGCCCTACCGGGACAGGGGATTCACCCCTCCACTTT
TRBV5-5	TRBD2	TRBJ2-1	few	CASSPRAVAGRVVDEQFF	TGTGCCAGCAGCCCCCGGGCTGTAGCGGGAAGGGTGGTCGATGAGCAGTTCTTC
TRBV7-9	.	TRBJ2-1	.	CASSLEDREGYEQFF	TGTGCCAGCAGCTTAGAGGACAGGGAGGGGTATGAGCAGTTCTTC
TRBV6-5	.	TRBJ2-3	.	CASREDSDTQYF	TGTGCCAGCAGGGAGGACTCAGATACGCAGTATTTT
TRBV6-2/TRBV6-3	.	TRBJ2-7	.	CASRRSYEQYF	TGTGCCAGCAGACGAAGCTACGAGCAGTACTTC
TRBV24-1	TRBD1	TRBJ1-5	few	CATSDSRTGGSNQPQHF	TGTGCCACCAGTGACTCTCGGACAGGGGGTAGCAATCAGCCCCAGCATTTT
TRBV28	TRBD1	TRBJ1-3	few	CASSMDRAKRLGNTIYF	TGTGCCAGCAGCATGGACAGGGCAAAGAGATTAGGAAACACCATATATTTT
TRBV19	.	TRBJ1-1	.	CASNRGGSGRHF	TGTGCCAGTAATCGCGGGGGATCCGGGCGGCACTTT
TRBV5-1	.	TRBJ1-5	few	CASSLRGPGNSPQHF	TGCGCCAGCAGCTTGAGAGGCCCAGGGAATTCGCCCCAGCATTTT
TRBV2	.	TRBJ1-1	few	CASSFAEAFF	TGTGCCAGCAGTTTTGCTGAAGCTTTCTTT
TRBV6-2/TRBV6-3	TRBD1	TRBJ2-5	.	CASSYSRQGARSQETQYF	TGTGCCAGCAGTTACAGTAGACAGGGGGCGCGGAGCCAAGAGACCCAGTACTTC
TRBV6-4	.	TRBJ1-6	few	CASSTSFGSNSPLHF	TGTGCCAGCAGCACCTCGTTCGGTAGTAATTCACCCCTCCACTTT
TRBV12-5	.	TRBJ2-1	.	CASGLVRGGEPSYNEQFF	TGTGCTAGTGGTTTGGTAAGGGGTGGTGAGCCCTCCTACAATGAGCAGTTCTTC
TRBV24-1	.	TRBJ2-2	.	CATRDSNTGELFF	TGTGCCACCAGGGACAGTAACACCGGGGAGCTGTTTTTT
TRBV7-9	TRBD2	TRBJ2-5	many	CASSSRTSGGEETQYF	TGTGCCAGCAGCTCCCGGACTAGCGGGGGAGAAGAGACCCAGTACTTC
TRBV4-1	.	TRBJ2-1	.	CASRQAWTLVNEQFF	TGCGCCAGCCGCCAAGCATGGACATTAGTCAATGAGCAGTTCTTC
TRBV7-2	.	TRBJ1-1	many	CASSLGQIEAFF	TGTGCCAGCAGCTTAGGGCAGATCGAAGCTTTCTTT
TRBV19	.	TRBJ1-5	few	CASSYGTRLQPQHF	TGTGCCAGTAGTTATGGGACAAGATTGCAGCCCCAGCATTTT
TRBV19	.	TRBJ2-7	.	CASSIHGSSYEQYF	TGTGCCAGTAGTATCCACGGGAGCTCCTACGAGCAGTACTTC
TRBV12-3/TRBV12-4	.	TRBJ1-5	few	CASSLIQNQPQHF	TGTGCCAGCAGTTTGATCCAGAATCAGCCCCAGCATTTT
TRBV7-7	TRBD1	TRBJ1-3	few	CASSRGPGNTIYF	TGTGCTAGCAGCAGGGGGCCTGGAAACACCATATATTTT
TRBV27	.	TRBJ1-6	.	CASSTGFYSPLHF	TGTGCCAGTTCAACAGGGTTCTATTCACCCCTCCACTTT
TRBV27	.	TRBJ1-5	many	CASSFGTDNQPQHF	TGTGCCAGCAGTTTCGGGACGGACAATCAGCCCCAGCATTTT
TRBV14	.	TRBJ1-6	.	CASSQDSQLYNSPLHF	TGTGCCAGCAGCCAAGATTCGCAACTTTATAATTCACCCCTCCACTTT
TRBV27	TRBD2	TRBJ2-1	few	CASSPGLAGAFKPFF	TGTGCCAGCAGTCCGGGACTAGCGGGGGCCTTTAAGCCGTTCTTC
TRBV19	.	TRBJ1-1	.	CASSINSLNTEAFF	TGTGCCAGTAGTATTAACAGCCTCAACACTGAAGCTTTCTTT
TRBV12-5	TRBD1	TRBJ2-1	.	CASGSPGQLNNEQFF	TGTGCTAGTGGTTCGCCGGGACAGCTCAACAATGAGCAGTTCTTC
TRBV5-1	.	TRBJ1-1	.	CARSWGTGSDAEAFF	TGCGCCAGAAGCTGGGGGACGGGATCGGATGCTGAAGCTTTCTTT
TRBV10-3	TRBD1	TRBJ1-2	few	CAISEPGQAWGYTF	TGTGCCATCAGTGAGCCCGGACAGGCCTGGGGCTACACCTTC
TRBV7-9	TRBD2	TRBJ2-1	.	CASSQGRDYLYNEQFF	TGTGCCAGCAGCCAAGGGAGGGACTACCTCTACAATGAGCAGTTCTTC
TRBV6-1	TRBD2	TRBJ2-5	many	CASSEWRASGGRGETQYF	TGTGCCAGCAGTGAATGGAGGGCTAGCGGGGGTCGGGGAGAGACCCAGTACTTC
TRBV12-3/TRBV12-4	.	TRBJ2-3	.	CASSRPGEDTDTQYF	TGTGCCAGCAGTCGTCCCGGGGAGGACACAGATACGCAGTATTTT
TRBV7-6	.	TRBJ2-7	many	CASSGNRDPYEQYF	TGTGCCAGCAGCGGCAACCGGGACCCCTACGAGCAGTACTTC
TRBV13	.	TRBJ1-1	few	CASSSTRTVTEAFF	TGTGCCAGCAGCTCTACACGGACCGTCACTGAAGCTTTCTTT
TRBV9	TRBD1	TRBJ1-2	few	CASSVEPGQKNYGYTF	TGTGCCAGCAGCGTAGAGCCGGGACAGAAAAACTATGGCTACACCTTC
TRBV28	.	TRBJ1-2	.	CASRVTGTIYGYTF	TGTGCCAGCAGAGTTACCGGGACAATCTATGGCTACACCTTC
TRBV7-8	TRBD2	TRBJ2-1	many	CASKAGGPFNEQFF	TGTGCCAGCAAAGCGGGGGGGCCTTTCAATGAGCAGTTCTTC
TRBV7-9	TRBD2	TRBJ2-7	many	CASSSRVAGLAQYEQYF	TGTGCCAGCAGCTCACGTGTGGCGGGACTAGCGCAGTACGAGCAGTACTTC